This TCR beta chain was profiled in a study of siplizumab effects on memory and regulatory T cells (dated by TCRdb to the late 2010s). Regarding the complete study: The study examined how the anti-CD2 antibody siplizumab affects alloreactive T-cell subsets in allogeneic mixed lymphocyte reactions built from human PBMCs.

The paper's findings and limits, for the study overall: For roughly 75-97% of proliferating CD4+ or CD8+ clones, no naive or memory phenotype could be assigned. Whether proliferating Tregs from siplizumab cultures actually had suppressive function was not functionally confirmed. Sequences below about 10^-5 frequency were poorly captured, so only a minor fraction of alloreactive clones could be mapped to unstimulated subsets. Compared with memory T cells, unstimulated naive T cells appeared more diverse, and naive cells seemed to make a substantial contribution to the alloresponse. Among mappable alloreactive CD4+ clones, an average Treg-derived fraction of around 71% was observed with siplizumab, compared with 25% to 30% in control reactions. The cumulative frequency of alloreactive sequences that could be traced back to unstimulated CD4+ memory T cells was significantly reduced by siplizumab.

TCRbeta CDR3 sequencing was performed on sorted unstimulated T cells and on proliferating T cells recovered from mixed lymphocyte reactions. Fresh whole blood from about ten HLA-typed healthy donors served as the source for isolating PBMCs. The CDR1 and CDR2 encoded by the germline V gene (reference sequence) are SGHNT and YYREEE. The CDR3 runs 13 residues from the cysteine to the phenylalanine. Of the read, only the CDR3 DNA is kept; its 39 bases are in frame from base 1. V trim: 4 bases; J trim: 6 bases; unmatched bases: 3. Library prep was done by the immunoSEQ multiplex PCR assay. Each sample had 90,000 to 100,000 TCR templates assayed by the deep sequencing platform. Genomic DNA extracted from sorted T cells was used for TCRbeta CDR3 sequencing. The original methods were these. The R programming language was used for clonal analysis of TCRbeta CDR3 data. Alloreactive CD4+ and CD8+ clones were identified by comparing unstimulated samples to CFSE-low samples taken after the reaction. Regulatory or non-regulatory origin was assigned to alloreactive CD4+ clones by matching of sequences to sorted unstimulated Treg and non-Treg repertoires. Sourced from immuneACCESS, this table was stored by TCRdb with only in-frame sequences that have V and J called. A share of the clones is absent; for the studies checked, an unresolved V gene accounts for under half, and the remainder has no known explanation. For V, J and clone size, that table is used; D and trimming come from the DNA. The table for this sample lists some 110,000 clones; around 93% of them were counted only once. The top ten clones comprise 0.32% of the sample.

A remark on this clone: The specificity of this receptor is unknown. Base qualities are not provided; no much larger clone lies one nucleotide away.

Sequenced: CD4+ T cells sorted from blood. Recombination connected TRBV5-4 to TRBJ2-1, with TRBD2 matching 8 junction bases. This receptor was identified in a human donor in good health. In nucleotide form, the sequence is TGTGCCAGCAGCCCAGGACTAGCCAATGAGCAGTTCTTC. This sequence encodes CASSPGLANEQFF.